A selection of T cell receptor beta chains follows, all from one sample in a study of blood T cells in healthy people across ages. In TCRdb, the 5' RACE reads were re-called with MiXCR into one record per CDR3 protein. The profile shows under 1,100,000 distinct CDR3 sequences, around 25% of them singletons. These data were likewise used in another study, on T cells of mothers and their children.

Sequencing used blood. These receptors were collected from a girl aged 2-10 years in good health. The conserved cysteine and the conserved F or W are not part of the CDR3 here.

length	J	V	CDR3
11	TRBJ1-1	TRBV10-3	AIRDDRNTEAF
10	TRBJ1-1	TRBV6-2/TRBV6-3	ASRLFNTEAF
12	-	TRBV5-1	ASSFEVVVDEQF
13	TRBJ1-2	TRBV7-9	ASSSSGPQGHGYT
13	TRBJ2-4	TRBV24-1	ATSDPGQLGWIQY
13	-	TRBV29-1	SVKDRDRPNYEQY
13	TRBJ2-5	TRBV5-1	ASSLAAASQETQY
10	TRBJ2-3	TRBV5-1	ASSDGPSKKY
11	TRBJ1-5	TRBV7-2	ASKKESNQPQH
15	TRBJ1-5	TRBV6-2/TRBV6-3	ASRSDSYRGISQPQH
11	TRBJ2-2	TRBV18	ASSPPLEGELF
13	TRBJ2-3	TRBV12-3/TRBV12-4	ASDPGLGSTDAQY
10	TRBJ1-5	TRBV2	ASQQYNQPQH
14	TRBJ2-1	TRBV5-1	ASSLVGDSPYNEQF
13	TRBJ2-1	TRBV6-5	ASGSGQGSSNEQF
12	TRBJ2-5	TRBV2	ASRRGQGGETQY
11	TRBJ1-1	TRBV6-5	ASSPPTNTEAF